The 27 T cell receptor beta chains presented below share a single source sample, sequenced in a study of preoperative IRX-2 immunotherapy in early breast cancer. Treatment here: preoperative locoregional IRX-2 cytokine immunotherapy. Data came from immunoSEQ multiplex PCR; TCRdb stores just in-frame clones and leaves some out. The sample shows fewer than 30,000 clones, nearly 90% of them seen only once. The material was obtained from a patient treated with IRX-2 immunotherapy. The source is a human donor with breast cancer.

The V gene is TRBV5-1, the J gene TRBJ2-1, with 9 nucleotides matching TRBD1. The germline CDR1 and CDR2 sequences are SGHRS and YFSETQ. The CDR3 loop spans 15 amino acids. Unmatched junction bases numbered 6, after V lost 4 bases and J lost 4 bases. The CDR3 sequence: CASSGGQGIYNEQFF. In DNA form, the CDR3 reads TGCGCCAGCAGCGGGGGACAGGGTATTTACAATGAGCAGTTCTTC.

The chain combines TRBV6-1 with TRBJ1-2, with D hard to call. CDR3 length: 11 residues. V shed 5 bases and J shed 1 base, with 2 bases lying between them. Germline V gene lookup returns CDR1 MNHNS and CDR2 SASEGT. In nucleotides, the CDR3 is TGTGCCAGCAGTTTTAACTATGGCTACACCTTC. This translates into CASSFNYGYTF.

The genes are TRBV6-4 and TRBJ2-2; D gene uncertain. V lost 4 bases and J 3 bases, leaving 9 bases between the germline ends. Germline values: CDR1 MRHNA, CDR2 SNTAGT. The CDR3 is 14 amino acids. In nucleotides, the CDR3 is TGTGCCAGCAGTGTGGACCACTACACCGGGGAGCTGTTTTTT. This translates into CASSVDHYTGELFF.

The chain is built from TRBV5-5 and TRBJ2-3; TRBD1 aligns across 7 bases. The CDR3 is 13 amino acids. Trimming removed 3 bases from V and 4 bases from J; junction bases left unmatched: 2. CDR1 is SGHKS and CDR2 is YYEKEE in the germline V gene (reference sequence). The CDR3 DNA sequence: TGTGCCAGCAGCTCGACAGGGCCAGATACGCAGTATTTT. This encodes CASSSTGPDTQYF.

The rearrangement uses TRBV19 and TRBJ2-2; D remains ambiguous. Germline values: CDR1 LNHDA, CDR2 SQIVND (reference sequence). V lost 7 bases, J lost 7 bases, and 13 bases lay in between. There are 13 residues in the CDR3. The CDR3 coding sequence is TGTGCCAGTATGGTCGGGTTTGGCGGGGAGCTGTTTTTT. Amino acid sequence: CASMVGFGGELFF.

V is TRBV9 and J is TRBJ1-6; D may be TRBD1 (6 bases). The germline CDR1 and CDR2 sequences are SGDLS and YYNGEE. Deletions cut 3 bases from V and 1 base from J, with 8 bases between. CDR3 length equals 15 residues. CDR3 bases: TGTGCCAGCAGCGAACAGGGATCCTATAATTCACCCCTCCACTTT. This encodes CASSEQGSYNSPLHF.

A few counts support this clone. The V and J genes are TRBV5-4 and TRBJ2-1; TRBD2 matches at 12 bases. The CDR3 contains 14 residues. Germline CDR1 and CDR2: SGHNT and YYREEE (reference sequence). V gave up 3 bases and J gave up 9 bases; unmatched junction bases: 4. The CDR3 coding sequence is TGTGCCAGCAGCTCCGGGACTAGCGGGTCTGAGCAGTTCTTC. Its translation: CASSSGTSGSEQFF.

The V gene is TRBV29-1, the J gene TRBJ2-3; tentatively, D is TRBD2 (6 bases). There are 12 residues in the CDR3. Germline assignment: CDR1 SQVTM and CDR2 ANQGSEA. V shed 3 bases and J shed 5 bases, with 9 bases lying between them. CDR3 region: CSVDTTRDTQYF. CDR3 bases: TGCAGCGTTGACACGACTAGAGATACGCAGTATTTT.

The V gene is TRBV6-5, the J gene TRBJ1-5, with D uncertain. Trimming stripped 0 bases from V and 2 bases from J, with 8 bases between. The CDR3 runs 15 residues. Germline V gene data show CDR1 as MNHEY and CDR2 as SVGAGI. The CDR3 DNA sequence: TGTGCCAGCAGTTACTCAGGGTTGGGCAATCAGCCCCAGCATTTT. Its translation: CASSYSGLGNQPQHF.

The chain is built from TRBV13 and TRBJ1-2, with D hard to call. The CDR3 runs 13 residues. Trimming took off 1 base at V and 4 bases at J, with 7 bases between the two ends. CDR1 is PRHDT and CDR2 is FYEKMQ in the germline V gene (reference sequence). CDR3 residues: CASSLDRGYGYTF. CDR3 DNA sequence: TGTGCCAGCAGCTTAGACCGCGGCTATGGCTACACCTTC. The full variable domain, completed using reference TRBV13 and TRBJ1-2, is AAGVIQSPRHLIKEKRETATLKCYPIPRHDTVYWYQQGPGQDPQFLISFYEKMQSDKGSIPDRFSAQQFSDYHSELNMSSLELGDSALYFCASSLDRGYGYTFGSGTRLTVV.

The CDR3 protein is CASSLSLQGRTEAFF. The CDR3, as DNA: TGTGCCAGCAGCTTATCCCTCCAGGGGAGAACTGAAGCTTTCTTT. The V gene is TRBV7-2, the J gene TRBJ1-1; D may be TRBD1 (6 bases). Per germline, CDR1 SGHTA and CDR2 FQGNSA. The CDR3 has 15 amino acids. V was shortened by 2 bases and J by 5 bases, with 15 bases between the two germline ends.

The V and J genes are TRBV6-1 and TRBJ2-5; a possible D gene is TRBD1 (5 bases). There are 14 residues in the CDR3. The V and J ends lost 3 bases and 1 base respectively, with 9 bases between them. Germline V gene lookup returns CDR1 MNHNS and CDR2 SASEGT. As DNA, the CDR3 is TGTGCCAGCAGTGACGGACAATCCCAAGAGACCCAGTACTTC. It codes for CASSDGQSQETQYF.

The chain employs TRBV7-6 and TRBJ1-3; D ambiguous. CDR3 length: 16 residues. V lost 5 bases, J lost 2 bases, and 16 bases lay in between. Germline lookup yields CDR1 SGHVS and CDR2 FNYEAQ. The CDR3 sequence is CASSDGSGKTGNTIYF. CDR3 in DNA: TGTGCCAGCAGCGATGGGTCGGGGAAAACTGGAAACACCATATATTTT.

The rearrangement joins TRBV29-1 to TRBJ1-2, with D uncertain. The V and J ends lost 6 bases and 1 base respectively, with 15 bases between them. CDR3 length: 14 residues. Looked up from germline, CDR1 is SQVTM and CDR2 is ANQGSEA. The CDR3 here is CSVPHEHRNYGYTF. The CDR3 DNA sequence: TGCAGCGTACCCCATGAACATCGTAACTATGGCTACACCTTC.

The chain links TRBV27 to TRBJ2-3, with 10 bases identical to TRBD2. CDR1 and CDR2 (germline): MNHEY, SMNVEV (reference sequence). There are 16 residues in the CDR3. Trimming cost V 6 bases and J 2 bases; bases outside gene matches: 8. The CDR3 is CASSVTSGLPTDTQYF. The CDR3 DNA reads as TGTGCCAGCAGCGTGACTAGCGGGTTACCCACAGATACGCAGTATTTT.

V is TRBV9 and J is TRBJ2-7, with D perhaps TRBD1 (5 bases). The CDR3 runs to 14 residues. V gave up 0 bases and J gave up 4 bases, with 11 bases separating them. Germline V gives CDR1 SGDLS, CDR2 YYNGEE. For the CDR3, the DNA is TGTGCCAGCAGCGTAGGCAGGGATCGGTACGAGCAGTACTTC. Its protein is CASSVGRDRYEQYF.

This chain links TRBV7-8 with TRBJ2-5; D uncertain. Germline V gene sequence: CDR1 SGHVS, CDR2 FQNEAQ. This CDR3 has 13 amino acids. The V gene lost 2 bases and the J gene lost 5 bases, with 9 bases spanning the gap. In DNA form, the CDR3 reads TGTGCCAGCAGCTTACAGGTAGTGGAGACCCAGTACTTC. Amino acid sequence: CASSLQVVETQYF.

The CDR3 region is CASRWVNTEAFF. The CDR3 nucleotides read TGTGCCAGCAGGTGGGTGAACACTGAAGCTTTCTTT. The rearrangement links TRBV6-1 to TRBJ1-1; D is unresolved. The ends were cut back, 6 bases at V and 0 bases at J, with 5 bases in the middle. From germline, CDR1 is MNHNS and CDR2 SASEGT. The CDR3 consists of 12 residues.

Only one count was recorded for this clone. The CDR3 loop reads CASSLGVANVYEQYF. CDR3 bases: TGCGCCAGCAGCTTGGGGGTAGCGAATGTCTACGAGCAGTACTTC. The genes are TRBV5-1 and TRBJ2-5; TRBD2 is a possible D gene (5 bases). TRBJ2-7 explains the end of the DNA better; the J call may be wrong. The CDR3 sequence is 15 residues long. Germline values: CDR1 SGHRS, CDR2 YFSETQ.

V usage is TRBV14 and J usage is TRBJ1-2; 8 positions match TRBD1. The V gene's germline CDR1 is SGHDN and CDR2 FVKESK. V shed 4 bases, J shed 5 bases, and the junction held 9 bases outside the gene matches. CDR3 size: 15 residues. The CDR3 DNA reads TGTGCCAGCAGCCGGTGGACAGGGTGGAATTATGGCTACACCTTC. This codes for CASSRWTGWNYGYTF.

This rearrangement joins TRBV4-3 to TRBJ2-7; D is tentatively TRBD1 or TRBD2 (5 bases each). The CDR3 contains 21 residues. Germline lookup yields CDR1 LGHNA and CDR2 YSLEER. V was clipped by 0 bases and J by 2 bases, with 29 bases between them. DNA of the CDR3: TGCGCCAGCAGCCAAGAGGGGACCATCGAGACAGCCCGGTTTAAGGCCTACGAGCAGTACTTC. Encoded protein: CASSQEGTIETARFKAYEQYF.

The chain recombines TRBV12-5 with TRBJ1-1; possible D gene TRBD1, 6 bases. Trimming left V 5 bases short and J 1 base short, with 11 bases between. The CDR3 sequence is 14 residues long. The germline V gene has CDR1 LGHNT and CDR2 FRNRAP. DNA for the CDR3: TGTGCTAGTGGTCCGGACAGCAGGAACACTGAAGCTTTCTTT. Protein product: CASGPDSRNTEAFF.

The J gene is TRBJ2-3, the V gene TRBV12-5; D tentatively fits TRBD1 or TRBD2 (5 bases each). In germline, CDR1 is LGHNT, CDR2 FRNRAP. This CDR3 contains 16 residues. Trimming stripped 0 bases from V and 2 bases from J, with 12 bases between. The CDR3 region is CASGLVQGTVTDTQYF. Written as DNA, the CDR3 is TGTGCTAGTGGTTTGGTACAAGGGACGGTCACAGATACGCAGTATTTT.

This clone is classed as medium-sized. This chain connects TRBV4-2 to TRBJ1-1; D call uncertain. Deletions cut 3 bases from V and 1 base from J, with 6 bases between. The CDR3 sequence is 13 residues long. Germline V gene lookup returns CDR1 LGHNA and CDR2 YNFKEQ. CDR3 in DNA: TGTGCCAGCAGCCACTTAAAGAACACTGAAGCTTTCTTT. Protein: CASSHLKNTEAFF.

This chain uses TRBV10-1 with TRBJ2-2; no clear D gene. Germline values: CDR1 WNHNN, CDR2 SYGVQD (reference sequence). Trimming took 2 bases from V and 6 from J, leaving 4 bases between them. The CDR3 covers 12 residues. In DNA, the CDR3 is TGCGCCAGCAGTGAGATTCCCGGGGAGCTGTTTTTT. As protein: CASSEIPGELFF.

For the CDR3, the DNA is TGTGCCAGCAGCGTAGCTGGAGCCAACGATGGGCTGGACACTGAAGCTTTCTTT. The encoded protein is CASSVAGANDGLDTEAFF. The genes are TRBV9 and TRBJ1-1; D is unresolved. Germline CDR1 reads SGDLS; CDR2 reads YYNGEE. The CDR3 totals 18 residues. V was clipped by 0 bases and J by 3 bases, with 21 bases between them.

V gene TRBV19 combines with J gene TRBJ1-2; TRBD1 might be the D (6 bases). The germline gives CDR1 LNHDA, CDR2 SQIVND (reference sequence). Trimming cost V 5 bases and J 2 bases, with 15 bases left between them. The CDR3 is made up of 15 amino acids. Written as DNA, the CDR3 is TGTGCCAGTAGTGCAGCGGCAGGGGCGAACTATGGCTACACCTTC. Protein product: CASSAAAGANYGYTF.